This T cell receptor (beta chain) was found in a study of T-cell reconstitution after alpha-beta-depleted transplantation in children listed by TCRdb under 2016. For the study in its entirety: Using TCR repertoire profiling, the study followed T-cell immune reconstitution in a quantitative way in children after TCRalphabeta/CD19-depleted allogeneic hematopoietic cell transplantation. General conclusions and limits of the study: The apparently early alphabetaT-cell count recovery about two months after transplant was reportedly dependent on only several hundred rapidly expanded clones derived from non-depleted graft cells. In some patients, high TCRbeta diversity at day 60 was attributed to recipient T cells and intrathymic progenitors that had survived conditioning. Hyperexpanded clone frequencies declined over subsequent months; after one year, T-cell counts and TCRbeta diversity were mostly attributed to newly produced T cells.

The treatment or condition label, as the study defines it: allogeneic hematopoietic cell transplantation with graft depleted of TCRalphabeta T cells and CD19 B cells. The transplant recipients were children given TCRalphabeta/CD19-depleted allogeneic hematopoietic cell grafts. Libraries were built with PCR. Sequencing instrument: Illumina HiSeq 2500. To normalize quantification of the TCRbeta repertoire, the TCR libraries were built with molecular barcoding that relied on unique molecular identifiers. Using fastp trimming at Q25 and MiXCR clonotype assembly, TCRdb reanalyzed the public sequencing data and kept in-frame beta chains. Identical CDR3 protein sequences are pooled into one entry, listed with their most common genes and DNA. Within this sample are 780,000 or so distinct CDR3 sequences, with about 15% of them counted one time only. Just under 5% of the sample belongs to the ten largest clones.

The germline V gene sets CDR1 to KGHDR and CDR2 to SFDVKD. Trimming takes 5 bases off V and 7 bases off J; junction bases not matched to a gene: 7. From its cysteine to its phenylalanine, the CDR3 spans 15 amino acids. Kept here is only the CDR3 DNA, which spans 45 bases and is read in frame from base 1. On this clonotype: Its antigen remains unidentified. No quality values exist for individual bases; no much larger clone is one base distant.

Source: PBMCs, mostly from graft donor cells, taken 360 days after TCRalphabeta/CD19-depleted stem cell transplant. The chain uses TRBV24-1 and TRBJ2-1, with TRBD2 matching 10 junction bases. The TCR originated in a male patient younger than 18 who had a stem cell transplant for acute lymphoblastic leukemia, so the T cells may come from the graft donor. The DNA sequence is as follows: TGTGCCACCAGTGGGGCTAGCGGGAGTCGGAATGAGCAGTTCTTC. Its amino acids are CATSGASGSRNEQFF.